One T cell receptor beta chain is described in this entry. The target antigen is unknown. The data were obtained in a study of B cell selection in AIRE deficiency. Points from the study as a whole: Shared Treg sequences were biased toward short CDR3s with few non-templated nucleotide insertions. Only 8.5% to 9.5% of about 3,500 shared Treg sequences were patient-specific; 31.6% healthy-specific. AIRE-deficient Tconv and Treg repertoires matched healthy donors in TCRBV, CDR3 length, diversity.

Sequencing used immunoSEQ multiplex PCR; TCRdb keeps in-frame clones, though not all of them. Found here are tens of thousands of clones, more than 95% of them singletons; the top ten hold around 0.33%. Conventional CD4 T cells were sorted as CD4+CD127+ cells. The length of the CDR3 is 15 residues. Germline values: CDR1 SGHTA, CDR2 FQGNSA. Trimming took off 4 bases at V and 0 bases at J, with 10 bases between the two ends. Sequencing was done on a sample of conventional CD4+ T cells sorted from PBMCs. The receptor comes from a human donor with AIRE deficiency. The chain carries TRBV7-2 and TRBJ2-1; D uncertain. The chain's CDR3 is CASSSLSTSYNEQFF. The CDR3 region has the DNA TGTGCCAGCAGCTCCCTCAGCACCTCCTACAATGAGCAGTTCTTC.